The T cell receptor (beta chain) described here comes from a study of T cells after yellow fever vaccination. Overall study: The fractions with low cell numbers were processed using SMART-Seq v4 Ultra Low Input.

Whole-study findings and limits: Only a small proportion of the clonotypes turned up in both the CD4 and the CD8 compartments, likely arising from convergent recombination.

Production of TCR cDNA was by 5'RACE template switching, which also added a universal primer site and UMIs. TCRdb re-called the 5' RACE reads through MiXCR, storing one row per CDR3 protein. The table includes around 500,000 distinct CDR3 sequences, just over 20% detected once. A note on this clonotype: Its antigen is unidentified.

The CDR3 covers 14 residues. Looked up from germline, CDR1 is MNHNS and CDR2 is SASEGT. Trimming left V 5 bases short and J 4 bases short, with 14 bases between. This rearrangement joins TRBV6-1 to TRBJ1-2; D might be TRBD1 (6 bases). This clonotype originated in a man aged 18 to 29 who received the YFV17D yellow fever vaccine. Sequenced material: PBMCs, taken about 20 days after the first yellow fever vaccination. The CDR3 spells CASSTGPQGYGYTF. The DNA for the CDR3 is TGTGCCAGCAGTACAGGGCCCCAAGGCTATGGCTACACCTTC.